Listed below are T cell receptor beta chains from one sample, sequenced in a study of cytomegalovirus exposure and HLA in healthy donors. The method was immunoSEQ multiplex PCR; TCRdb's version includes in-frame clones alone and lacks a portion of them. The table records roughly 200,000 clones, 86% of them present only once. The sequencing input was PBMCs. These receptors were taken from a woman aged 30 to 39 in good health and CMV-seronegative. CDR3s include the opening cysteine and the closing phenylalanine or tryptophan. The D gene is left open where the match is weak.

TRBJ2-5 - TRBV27 CASRPWGHQQETQYF
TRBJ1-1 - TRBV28 CASRYQGSVNTEAFF
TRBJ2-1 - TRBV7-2 CASSSPNPRAEQFF
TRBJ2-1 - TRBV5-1 CASSPPGHYNEQFF
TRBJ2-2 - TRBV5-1 CASSLERGGTGELFF
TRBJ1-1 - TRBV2 CASRDTNTEAFF
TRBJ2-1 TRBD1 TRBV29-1 CSATTGNHNEQFF
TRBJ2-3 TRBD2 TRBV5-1 CASSLLDGRAGDTQYF
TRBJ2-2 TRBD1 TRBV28 CASIPWDSANTGELFF
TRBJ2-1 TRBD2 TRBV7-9 CASSLFRGGNEQFF
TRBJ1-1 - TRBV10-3 CAISESRVRSTEAFF
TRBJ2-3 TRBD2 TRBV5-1 CASRERGLAGGRGDTQYF
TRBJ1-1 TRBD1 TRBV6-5 CASKRTGKDTEAFF
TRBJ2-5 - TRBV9 CASIPGGQETQYF
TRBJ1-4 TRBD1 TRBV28 CASRDRTGGEKLFF
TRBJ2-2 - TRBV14 CASSPGFPGELFF
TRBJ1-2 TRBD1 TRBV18 CASSPDRGGYGYTF
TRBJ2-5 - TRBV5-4 CASSLDSQETQYF
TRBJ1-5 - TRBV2 CASRDDSNQPQHF
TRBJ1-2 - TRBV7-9 CASSSSLWGDLTDYGYTF
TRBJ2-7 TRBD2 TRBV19 CASSPGRGGGRFNEQYF
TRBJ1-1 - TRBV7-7 CASIHCGDTEAFF
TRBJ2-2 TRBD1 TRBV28 CASSLHPRGQGKTGELFF
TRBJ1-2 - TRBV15 CATSSGEGYGYTF
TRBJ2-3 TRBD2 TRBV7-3 CASSLREGSDTQYF